A selection of T cell receptor beta chains follows, all from one sample in a study of beta chain features in type 1 diabetes. The table came from immunoSEQ multiplex PCR; TCRdb's copy has only in-frame clones and leaves some out. The sample holds 600,000 to 650,000 clones, around 15% seen once. Sequenced: naive CD4+ T cells from blood. The source is a man younger than 35 in good health. The CDR3 runs from the conserved cysteine through the conserved F or W. The order of the fields is CDR3 protein, CDR3 DNA, V gene, D gene, clone size, J gene. The D gene is left open where the match is weak. A row's size may be missing; if present it is once, few, many or a size class.

CDR3: CASSFIYGRETQYF
DNA: TGTGCCAGCAGCTTCATTTACGGGAGAGAGACCCAGTACTTC
V: TRBV11-2
D: -
size: -
J: TRBJ2-5

CDR3: CASSLGTAGYYEQYF
DNA: TGTGCCAGCAGCTTAGGAACGGCAGGTTACTACGAGCAGTACTTC
V: TRBV7-6
D: -
size: -
J: TRBJ2-7

CDR3: CASSQGPHNSPLHF
DNA: TGCGCCAGCAGCCAAGGACCACATAATTCACCCCTCCACTTT
V: TRBV4-3
D: -
size: few
J: TRBJ1-6

CDR3: CASSLGGTGTPEQYF
DNA: TGTGCCAGCAGCCTGGGGGGGACAGGTACCCCCGAGCAGTACTTC
V: TRBV5-4
D: -
size: few
J: TRBJ2-7

CDR3: CAWSVLGIQPQHF
DNA: TGTGCCTGGAGTGTACTGGGGATTCAGCCCCAGCATTTT
V: TRBV30
D: -
size: -
J: TRBJ1-5

CDR3: CASSPEDRGTYRAQHF
DNA: TGTGCCAGCTCACCCGAGGACAGGGGGACATATCGGGCCCAGCATTTT
V: TRBV18
D: TRBD1
size: few
J: TRBJ1-5

CDR3: CASSLGGGVTDTQYF
DNA: TGTGCCAGCAGCTTGGGCGGGGGGGTCACAGATACGCAGTATTTT
V: TRBV7-6
D: TRBD2
size: -
J: TRBJ2-3

CDR3: CASSQAWTADTQYF
DNA: TGCGCCAGCAGCCAAGCCTGGACGGCCGATACGCAGTATTTT
V: TRBV4-1
D: -
size: few
J: TRBJ2-3

CDR3: CAIGSQLAGAYEQYF
DNA: TGTGCCATCGGAAGTCAGCTAGCGGGAGCCTACGAGCAGTACTTC
V: TRBV10-3
D: TRBD2
size: -
J: TRBJ2-7

CDR3: CASSHGVTQYF
DNA: TGTGCCAGCAGCCATGGAGTGACCCAGTACTTC
V: TRBV11-2
D: -
size: -
J: TRBJ2-5

CDR3: CASSESAGTPLHF
DNA: TGTGCCAGCAGTGAATCAGCGGGGACACCCCTCCACTTT
V: TRBV25-1
D: -
size: -
J: TRBJ1-6

CDR3: CASSGGGHSNQPQHF
DNA: TGTGCCAGCAGTGGTGGCGGCCATAGCAATCAGCCCCAGCATTTT
V: TRBV2
D: -
size: -
J: TRBJ1-5

CDR3: CSAAFYGYTF
DNA: TGCAGTGCCGCATTCTATGGCTACACCTTC
V: TRBV20-1
D: -
size: -
J: TRBJ1-2

CDR3: CASSNRDRGDEQYF
DNA: TGTGCCAGCAGTAACCGGGACAGGGGCGACGAGCAGTACTTC
V: TRBV6-5
D: TRBD1
size: few
J: TRBJ2-7

CDR3: CASSTGTGGGQPQHF
DNA: TGTGCCAGCAGCACCGGGACAGGGGGCGGTCAGCCCCAGCATTTT
V: TRBV5-4
D: TRBD1
size: few
J: TRBJ1-5

CDR3: CASSQDEGGPGMGTEAFF
DNA: TGTGCCAGCAGCCAAGATGAAGGGGGTCCAGGAATGGGCACTGAAGCTTTCTTT
V: TRBV4-2
D: -
size: -
J: TRBJ1-1

CDR3: CASSADSFTGYTF
DNA: TGTGCCAGCAGCGCGGACAGTTTTACGGGCTACACCTTC
V: TRBV11-1
D: -
size: few
J: TRBJ1-2

CDR3: CASSVFPGQGAGNTIYF
DNA: TGTGCCAGCAGCGTTTTCCCTGGTCAGGGAGCAGGAAACACCATATATTTT
V: TRBV9
D: -
size: -
J: TRBJ1-3

CDR3: CASSLRAQGIISSYNEQFF
DNA: TGTGCCAGCAGCTTACGCGCACAGGGGATAATAAGCTCCTACAATGAGCAGTTCTTC
V: TRBV7-2
D: TRBD1
size: -
J: TRBJ2-1

CDR3: CATSSPGSMNTEAFF
DNA: TGTGCCACCAGCAGCCCGGGTAGCATGAACACTGAAGCTTTCTTT
V: TRBV15
D: -
size: few
J: TRBJ1-1

CDR3: CASSAFDAGSFYEKLFF
DNA: TGTGCCAGCAGCGCTTTCGACGCGGGATCCTTTTATGAAAAACTGTTTTTT
V: TRBV9
D: -
size: few
J: TRBJ1-4

CDR3: CSVARGVSYTF
DNA: TGCAGCGTTGCCCGTGGAGTAAGCTACACCTTC
V: TRBV29-1
D: -
size: -
J: TRBJ1-2

CDR3: CASSLGGGGTDTQYF
DNA: TGCGCCAGCAGCCTAGGCGGGGGGGGAACAGATACGCAGTATTTT
V: TRBV4-1
D: TRBD2
size: few
J: TRBJ2-3

CDR3: CASSQAEGSTYGYTF
DNA: TGCGCCAGCAGCCAAGCGGAGGGGAGTACCTATGGCTACACCTTC
V: TRBV4-3
D: -
size: -
J: TRBJ1-2

CDR3: CASSYSQGARNSPLHF
DNA: TGTGCCAGCAGTTACTCACAGGGGGCCCGAAATTCACCCCTCCACTTT
V: TRBV6-5
D: TRBD1
size: -
J: TRBJ1-6

CDR3: CASSSGTGAYNEQFF
DNA: TGTGCCAGCAGTTCCGGGACAGGGGCTTACAATGAGCAGTTCTTC
V: TRBV6-6
D: TRBD1
size: -
J: TRBJ2-1

CDR3: CASSLDILSGEETQYF
DNA: TGTGCCAGCAGCTTGGATATTCTCAGCGGAGAAGAGACCCAGTACTTC
V: TRBV5-4
D: -
size: few
J: TRBJ2-5

CDR3: CASSKRTGLSSYEQYF
DNA: TGTGCCAGCAGCAAAAGGACGGGTCTGAGCTCCTACGAGCAGTACTTC
V: TRBV21-1
D: -
size: -
J: TRBJ2-7

CDR3: CASSGYRAPQQYF
DNA: TGTGCCAGCAGCGGATACAGGGCGCCCCAACAGTACTTC
V: TRBV7-2
D: -
size: few
J: TRBJ2-4

CDR3: CASSITSAGGGDEQFF
DNA: TGTGCCAGCAGTATAACGTCGGCGGGAGGAGGAGATGAGCAGTTCTTC
V: TRBV7-3
D: TRBD2
size: few
J: TRBJ2-1

CDR3: CASSLVAGMNTEAFF
DNA: TGTGCCAGCAGCTTAGTGGCAGGAATGAACACTGAAGCTTTCTTT
V: TRBV7-2
D: -
size: few
J: TRBJ1-1

CDR3: CSVEGLRDSRKLFF
DNA: TGCAGCGTTGAAGGCTTACGGGACAGCAGAAAACTGTTTTTT
V: TRBV29-1
D: TRBD1
size: few
J: TRBJ1-4

CDR3: CAISESGGLGQPQHF
DNA: TGTGCCATCAGTGAGTCGGGGGGGCTCGGTCAGCCCCAGCATTTT
V: TRBV10-3
D: -
size: -
J: TRBJ1-5

CDR3: CASSLRTGVNEKLFF
DNA: TGTGCCAGCAGCTTGAGGACAGGCGTTAATGAAAAACTGTTTTTT
V: TRBV5-4
D: TRBD1
size: -
J: TRBJ1-4

CDR3: CATRGTGAYEQYF
DNA: TGTGCCACCCGAGGGACAGGGGCGTATGAGCAGTACTTC
V: TRBV19
D: TRBD1
size: few
J: TRBJ2-7

CDR3: CASSFGGTGELFF
DNA: TGTGCCAGCAGTTTTGGGGGCACCGGGGAGCTGTTTTTT
V: TRBV4-2
D: -
size: -
J: TRBJ2-2

CDR3: CASRRDRNTEAFF
DNA: TGTGCCAGCCGTCGGGACAGAAACACTGAAGCTTTCTTT
V: TRBV7-3
D: TRBD1
size: -
J: TRBJ1-1

CDR3: CASSLVTAVQETQYF
DNA: TGTGCCAGCAGCTTAGTCACAGCGGTACAAGAGACCCAGTACTTC
V: TRBV7-9
D: -
size: few
J: TRBJ2-5

CDR3: CASSQESKTPYEQYF
DNA: TGTGCCAGCAGCCAAGAGTCCAAGACACCTTACGAGCAGTACTTC
V: TRBV4-2
D: -
size: -
J: TRBJ2-7

CDR3: CASSARDSRAYEQYF
DNA: TGTGCCAGCAGTGCGCGGGACAGCCGGGCCTACGAGCAGTACTTC
V: TRBV6-1
D: -
size: -
J: TRBJ2-7

CDR3: CASSAPTARNTEAFF
DNA: TGTGCCAGCAGTGCCCCAACCGCGAGGAACACTGAAGCTTTCTTT
V: TRBV25-1
D: -
size: few
J: TRBJ1-1

CDR3: CASSEGTGEAFF
DNA: TGTGCCAGCAGTGAGGGAACAGGGGAAGCTTTCTTT
V: TRBV28
D: -
size: -
J: TRBJ1-1

CDR3: CATSREASQPQHF
DNA: TGTGCCACCAGCAGAGAGGCCTCTCAGCCCCAGCATTTT
V: TRBV15
D: -
size: -
J: TRBJ1-5

CDR3: CASSQWSWETQYF
DNA: TGCGCCAGCAGCCAGTGGTCTTGGGAGACCCAGTACTTC
V: TRBV4-3
D: -
size: -
J: TRBJ2-5

CDR3: CASSKNPGDNNQPQHF
DNA: TGTGCCAGCAGCAAAAACCCGGGTGATAACAATCAGCCCCAGCATTTT
V: TRBV21-1
D: -
size: -
J: TRBJ1-5

CDR3: CASSLAAGGPDTQYF
DNA: TGTGCCAGCAGCTTAGCAGCGGGGGGGCCGGATACGCAGTATTTT
V: TRBV11-3
D: TRBD2
size: -
J: TRBJ2-3

CDR3: CASSLREKSTDTQYF
DNA: TGTGCCAGCAGCTTGCGGGAGAAGAGCACAGATACGCAGTATTTT
V: TRBV7-9
D: TRBD2
size: -
J: TRBJ2-3

CDR3: CASVTDGRREKLFF
DNA: TGTGCCAGCGTTACCGACGGCCGTCGGGAAAAACTGTTTTTT
V: TRBV2
D: -
size: few
J: TRBJ1-4

CDR3: CASSPQGGELFF
DNA: TGTGCCAGCAGCCCACAGGGCGGGGAGCTGTTTTTT
V: TRBV7-9
D: -
size: -
J: TRBJ2-2

CDR3: CASSSERGLTDTQYF
DNA: TGCGCCAGCAGCTCGGAGAGGGGGCTCACAGATACGCAGTATTTT
V: TRBV5-1
D: TRBD1
size: -
J: TRBJ2-3

CDR3: CAISDGIGGTGTQYF
DNA: TGTGCCATCAGTGACGGGATTGGGGGTACGGGGACCCAGTACTTC
V: TRBV10-3
D: -
size: -
J: TRBJ2-5

CDR3: CASSRFGQGWKYF
DNA: TGTGCCAGCTCACGCTTTGGACAGGGATGGAAGTACTTC
V: TRBV18
D: TRBD1
size: few
J: TRBJ2-7

CDR3: CASKPGGNTGELFF
DNA: TGTGCCAGCAAACCCGGAGGGAACACCGGGGAGCTGTTTTTT
V: TRBV6-6
D: -
size: -
J: TRBJ2-2